The 27 T cell receptor beta chains below were found in one sample sequenced in a study of OX40 agonist ivuxolimab in advanced cancers. The table came from immunoSEQ multiplex PCR; TCRdb's copy has only in-frame clones and leaves some out. The data show approximately 82,000 clones, roughly 86% seen once. The sample here was CD4+ or CD8+ T cells sorted from blood, taken in a trial of the OX40 agonist ivuxolimab. These TCRs come from an adult with an advanced solid tumor such as melanoma, head and neck, liver or kidney cancer.

The chain links TRBV7-6 to TRBJ1-5; D uncertain. CDR3 length: 17 residues. V was pared by 5 bases and J by 5 bases, with 22 bases between. In germline, CDR1 is SGHVS, CDR2 FNYEAQ. The CDR3 coding sequence is TGTGCCAGCAGCCCAATCCCTCATACGGCAGGCGATCAGCCCCAGCATTTT. Encoded protein: CASSPIPHTAGDQPQHF.

This chain uses TRBV6-1 with TRBJ2-3, with D hard to call. V dropped 3 bases and J dropped 4 bases, with 8 bases sitting between them. From germline, CDR1 is MNHNS and CDR2 SASEGT. The CDR3 is 13 amino acids. This CDR3 reads CASSELNSDTQYF. CDR3 bases: TGTGCCAGCAGTGAGCTTAATTCAGATACGCAGTATTTT.

There are a few counts of this clone. The same CDR3 also results from other DNA sequences found in this sample. The chain employs TRBV5-6 and TRBJ2-7, with a tentative D call TRBD1 (6 bases). The CDR3 has 14 residues. Germline V gene data show CDR1 as SGHDT and CDR2 as YYEEEE. V lost 0 bases to trimming and J lost 4 bases, with 11 bases between them. CDR3 in amino acids: CASSLGQGRYEQYF. CDR3 coding DNA: TGTGCCAGCAGCTTGGGGCAGGGGCGGTACGAGCAGTACTTC.

The V and J genes are TRBV6-5 and TRBJ2-3; a weak D match, TRBD1 (6 bases). V was pared by 2 bases and J by 7 bases, with 19 bases between. The germline V gene encodes CDR1 MNHEY and CDR2 SVGAGI. This CDR3 comprises 16 residues. The CDR3 region has the DNA TGTGCCAGCAGTTACAACTGGCAGGGGAAGGAGAATACGCAGTATTTT. Translating gives CASSYNWQGKENTQYF.

The chain has TRBV16 and TRBJ1-5, with TRBD1 matching over 10 bases. Trimming removed 0 bases from V and 6 bases from J; junction bases left unmatched: 5. From germline, CDR1 is KGHSY and CDR2 FQNENV. The CDR3 length is 16 residues. CDR3 DNA: TGTGCCAGCAGCCAATCGACAGGGGGCGGGGGTCAGCCCCAGCATTTT. Translating it yields CASSQSTGGGGQPQHF.

The chain employs TRBV7-3 and TRBJ1-5; D gene ambiguous. Germline-derived CDR1 and CDR2 are SGHTA and FQGTGA. V was cut by 1 base and J by 2 bases, with 3 bases left in between. The CDR3 is 13 residues long. CDR3 protein: CASSLKGNQPQHF. The CDR3 DNA reads as TGTGCCAGCAGCTTAAAAGGCAATCAGCCCCAGCATTTT.

This chain connects TRBV27 to TRBJ2-7; D is ambiguous. V lost 5 bases to trimming and J lost 3 bases, with 11 bases between them. Germline V CDR1 and CDR2: MNHEY, SMNVEV (reference sequence). The CDR3 is 13 amino acids. CDR3 nucleotides: TGTGCCAGCAGTCGTATCCTGGGCTACGAGCAGTACTTC. Amino acids: CASSRILGYEQYF.

This sequence joins TRBV27 and TRBJ1-4; maybe TRBD1 (5 bases). From germline, CDR1 is MNHEY and CDR2 SMNVEV (reference sequence). The ends were cut back, 8 bases at V and 0 bases at J, with 10 bases in the middle. This CDR3 has 14 residues. CDR3 sequence: CASGGTATNEKLFF. Written as DNA, the CDR3 is TGTGCCAGCGGTGGGACTGCAACTAATGAAAAACTGTTTTTT.

J is TRBJ1-2 and V is TRBV6-6; 7 bases fit TRBD1. CDR1 and CDR2 from the germline V gene are MNHNY and SVGAGI (reference sequence). Losses at the gene ends were 7 bases for V and 4 bases for J; bases not matched to a gene: 9. The length of the CDR3 is 14 residues. In nucleotides, the CDR3 is TGTGCCAGCAACCTAGGGGGCGCGGGCTATGGCTACACCTTC. It specifies CASNLGGAGYGYTF.

V gene TRBV30 combines with J gene TRBJ2-5; 8 positions agree with TRBD1. This CDR3 spans 12 amino acids. V lost 5 bases, J lost 5 bases, and 4 bases stayed unmatched. Germline assignment: CDR1 GTSNPN and CDR2 SVGIG (reference sequence). DNA of the CDR3: TGTGCCTGGTCGACAGGGGTTGAGACCCAGTACTTC. Translating gives CAWSTGVETQYF.

The chain is built from TRBV5-4 and TRBJ2-3; D is perhaps TRBD2 (6 bases). The germline CDR1 and CDR2 sequences are SGHNT and YYREEE (reference sequence). V was cut by 3 bases and J by 0 bases, with 14 bases left in between. This CDR3 is built from 16 residues. The DNA for the CDR3 is TGTGCCAGCAGCTCAATTAGCGGTCCTAGCACAGATACGCAGTATTTT. It codes for CASSSISGPSTDTQYF.

The CDR3 is CADNRVRGNQPQHF. The CDR3 DNA is TGTGCCGACAACAGGGTCCGGGGCAATCAGCCCCAGCATTTT. The chain recombines TRBV10-3 with TRBJ1-5; D possibly corresponds to TRBD1 (6 bases). Germline V CDR1 and CDR2: ENHRY, SYGVKD. The CDR3 covers 14 residues. V shed 11 bases and J shed 2 bases, with 16 bases lying between them.

The chain uses TRBV6-1 and TRBJ1-5; D is uncertain. CDR3 length: 13 amino acids. The V gene lost 7 bases and the J gene lost 5 bases, with 12 bases spanning the gap. Germline CDR1 and CDR2: MNHNS and SASEGT. CDR3 protein: CASIDPGDQPQHF. CDR3 DNA sequence: TGTGCCAGCATAGACCCCGGGGATCAGCCCCAGCATTTT.

The rearrangement joins TRBV6-1 to TRBJ1-5, with D uncertain. The V end lost 4 bases, the J end lost 0 bases, and 7 bases lay between the germline ends. Germline CDR1 MNHNS, CDR2 SASEGT. This CDR3 is 14 amino acids long. CDR3 amino acids: CASSALYSNQPQHF. CDR3 sequence (DNA): TGTGCCAGCAGTGCCCTGTATAGCAATCAGCCCCAGCATTTT.

This clone was seen only a few times. The chain carries TRBV6-6 and TRBJ1-5, with 8 positions matching TRBD1. This CDR3 region has 14 residues. Germline assignment: CDR1 MNHNY and CDR2 SVGAGI (reference sequence). V dropped 8 bases and J dropped 6; count of bases not matched to a gene: 9. As DNA, the CDR3 is TGTGCCAGCCACCCCACAGGGGGGAGTCAGCCCCAGCATTTT. Translation gives CASHPTGGSQPQHF.

The chain couples TRBV29-1 to TRBJ2-3, with TRBD2 matching over 7 bases. Germline V lookup: CDR1 SQVTM, CDR2 ANQGSEA. This CDR3 contains 11 residues. Losses at the gene ends were 8 bases for V and 6 bases for J; bases not matched to a gene: 5. The chain's CDR3 is CSHLGGDTQYF. DNA for the CDR3: TGCAGCCACCTCGGGGGGGATACGCAGTATTTT.

This sequence joins TRBV30 and TRBJ1-2; 9 bases fit TRBD1. The CDR3 spans 15 residues. The J segment lost 4 bases and the V segment lost 3 bases, leaving 9 bases of the junction unmatched. Germline values: CDR1 GTSNPN, CDR2 SVGIG (reference sequence). The CDR3 DNA follows: TGTGCCTGGAGAAGACAGGGGGAATCGCTCTATGGCTACACCTTC. It encodes CAWRRQGESLYGYTF.

The chain combines TRBV5-1 with TRBJ2-1, with 8 bases identical to TRBD1. CDR1 and CDR2 (germline): SGHRS, YFSETQ. The CDR3 is made up of 18 amino acids. The V and J ends lost 0 bases and 4 bases, in that order; junction bases with no gene match: 12. The CDR3 DNA reads TGCGCCAGCAGCTTGGTGGGGACAGGACGTACCCAATACAATGAGCAGTTCTTC. Protein sequence: CASSLVGTGRTQYNEQFF.

There are a few counts of this clone. The germline gene is not matched at one end of the junction; a read error may be the cause. The chain carries TRBV29-1 and TRBJ1-6; no reliable D call. Germline CDR1 reads SQVTM; CDR2 reads ANQGSEA. The CDR3 covers 12 residues. The CDR3 spells CSVVDHLGQPRF. The CDR3 DNA follows: TGCAGCGTTGTTGATCATCTCGGGCAGCCCCGCTTT.

This chain uses TRBV6-1 with TRBJ2-7; 7 nucleotides match TRBD1. The CDR3 loop spans 13 amino acids. V gave up 5 bases and J gave up 2 bases; unmatched junction bases: 3. Germline V CDR1 and CDR2: MNHNS, SASEGT. DNA for the CDR3: TGTGCCAGCAGTCCGACAGGGCCCTACGAGCAGTACTTC. This gives the protein CASSPTGPYEQYF.

CDR3 residues: CASSVGQKLDTQYF. DNA of the CDR3: TGCGCCAGCAGCGTGGGACAGAAATTGGATACGCAGTATTTT. The rearrangement joins TRBV5-1 to TRBJ2-3, with 7 bases identical to TRBD1. The CDR3 contains 14 residues. V was pared by 4 bases and J by 6 bases, with 8 bases of the junction left unmatched. Germline CDR1 and CDR2: SGHRS and YFSETQ.

This chain links TRBV5-1 with TRBJ2-3; tentatively, D is TRBD2 (6 bases). Germline CDR1 reads SGHRS; CDR2 reads YFSETQ. The V and J ends lost 5 bases and 0 bases respectively, with 13 bases between them. This CDR3 comprises 15 residues. The chain's CDR3 is CASSSFGGSTDTQYF. The CDR3 DNA reads as TGCGCCAGCAGTTCCTTTGGGGGGAGCACAGATACGCAGTATTTT.

A few counts support this clone. This chain uses TRBV30 with TRBJ1-5; no clear D gene. V lost 1 base to trimming and J lost 4 bases, with 8 bases between them. The V gene's germline CDR1 is GTSNPN and CDR2 SVGIG (reference sequence). This CDR3 has 13 residues. DNA for the CDR3: TGTGCCTGGAGTGACGGTGGGAATCAGCCCCAGCATTTT. This encodes CAWSDGGNQPQHF.

The gene calls are TRBV5-1 and TRBJ2-7; perhaps TRBD2 as D (5 bases). Looked up from germline, CDR1 is SGHRS and CDR2 is YFSETQ. The CDR3 totals 14 residues. The V end lost 0 bases, the J end lost 4 bases, and 11 bases lay between the germline ends. The CDR3, as DNA: TGCGCCAGCAGCTTGGGGGAGAAAGGGTACGAGCAGTACTTC. It codes for CASSLGEKGYEQYF.

The V and J genes are TRBV4-1 and TRBJ1-1; 7 bases fit TRBD1. The CDR3 sequence is 13 residues long. J lost 11 bases, V lost 0 bases, and 6 bases had no gene match. Germline V CDR1 and CDR2: MGHRA, YSYEKL. CDR3 amino acids: CASSQEQQGTAFF. Written as DNA, the CDR3 is TGCGCCAGCAGCCAAGAACAACAGGGGACGGCTTTCTTT.

The chain joins TRBV30 to TRBJ1-3; D is unclear. The CDR3 loop spans 17 amino acids. The germline CDR1 and CDR2 sequences are GTSNPN and SVGIG (reference sequence). Trimming took 2 bases from V and 3 from J, leaving 20 bases between them. CDR3 sequence: CAWSRPYVPPDGNTIYF. For the CDR3, the DNA is TGTGCCTGGAGTCGGCCGTACGTCCCCCCGGATGGAAACACCATATATTTT.

This clone was seen once. The chain uses TRBV27 and TRBJ2-1; D gene ambiguous. V lost 6 bases to trimming and J lost 4 bases, with 13 bases between them. Per the germline V gene, CDR1 is MNHEY and CDR2 is SMNVEV (reference sequence). The CDR3 consists of 14 residues. CDR3 amino acids: CASRGLLPYNEQFF. CDR3 in DNA: TGTGCCAGCAGAGGGCTCCTCCCATACAATGAGCAGTTCTTC.